Presented here are 18 T cell receptor beta chains from one specimen sequenced in a study of identical twins. TCRdb reprocessed the 5' RACE reads via MiXCR and lists one record per CDR3 protein. The table has 400,000 to 500,000 distinct CDR3 sequences, about 18% seen once. Sequencing was done on a sample of naive T cells sorted from blood. The receptors derive from a man between 50 and 59 years old in good health.

This rearrangement joins TRBV12-3 or TRBV12-4 to TRBJ2-5; TRBD1 agrees at 11 bases. CDR3 length: 14 amino acids. J was trimmed by 1 base and V by 10 bases; bases with no gene match: 5. CDR3 amino acids: CATPGQGGQETQYF. As DNA, the CDR3 is TGTGCCACTCCGGGACAGGGGGGCCAAGAGACCCAGTACTTC.

This clonotype was detected a few times. J is TRBJ2-5 and V is TRBV6-2 or TRBV6-3; weak D call: TRBD2 (6 bases). The CDR3 has 14 residues. The V end lost 2 bases, the J end lost 3 bases, and 10 bases lay between the germline ends. Germline V gene lookup returns CDR1 MNHEY and CDR2 SVGEGT. The CDR3 DNA is TGTGCCAGCAGTTACGAGGGCGGGGAAGAGACCCAGTACTTC. This encodes CASSYEGGEETQYF.

The rearrangement links TRBV7-3 to TRBJ2-3; perhaps D is TRBD1 or TRBD2 (5 bases each). The CDR3 contains 16 residues. The germline V and J ends were trimmed by 4 bases and 7 bases, with 21 bases remaining between them. Germline V gives CDR1 SGHTA, CDR2 FQGTGA. The CDR3 sequence: CASSSGRDDVSHTQYF. The DNA for the CDR3 is TGTGCCAGCAGCTCGGGCCGGGACGACGTTTCACATACGCAGTATTTT.

The V call is TRBV9, the J call TRBJ1-1; unclear D gene. This CDR3 spans 13 amino acids. Trimming took off 10 bases at V and 1 base at J, with 14 bases between the two ends. CDR1 and CDR2 from the germline V gene are SGDLS and YYNGEE. The CDR3 coding sequence is TGTGCCTCCCGGGTCACGGAGAACACTGAAGCTTTCTTT. Protein sequence: CASRVTENTEAFF.

This clonotype occurred many times. The rearrangement uses TRBV5-1 and TRBJ1-1, with a weak D call TRBD1 (6 bases). This CDR3 spans 18 amino acids. Germline CDR1 SGHRS, CDR2 YFSETQ. The V gene lost 0 bases and the J gene lost 3 bases, with 21 bases spanning the gap. DNA of the CDR3: TGCGCCAGCAGCTTGGGGCCACCGCGCAGGGGTGGGGACACTGAAGCTTTCTTT. This gives the protein CASSLGPPRRGGDTEAFF.

This clonotype was counted a few times. This chain uses TRBV20-1 with TRBJ2-1; TRBD1 is a possible D gene (8 bases). Germline loops: CDR1 DFQATT, CDR2 SNEGSKA (reference sequence). The CDR3 extends over 15 amino acids. V lost 6 bases and J 0 bases, leaving 15 bases between the germline ends. CDR3 amino acids: CSAGGTGLSYNEQFF. The DNA of the CDR3 is TGCAGTGCGGGGGGGACAGGCCTCTCCTACAATGAGCAGTTCTTC.

The J gene is TRBJ1-3, the V gene TRBV2; D unclear. Germline CDR1 reads SNHLY; CDR2 reads FYNNEI. Trimming took off 5 bases at V and 6 bases at J, with 17 bases between the two ends. The CDR3 is 15 residues long. Here the CDR3 reads CASSQTRESPNTIYF. DNA for the CDR3: TGTGCCAGCAGTCAAACACGGGAGTCGCCAAACACCATATATTTT.

This clonotype appeared a few times. The chain recombines TRBV4-3 with TRBJ2-5; 10 bases match TRBD1. Unmatched junction bases numbered 4, after V lost 4 bases and J lost 2 bases. The length of the CDR3 is 15 residues. Germline V lookup: CDR1 LGHNA, CDR2 YSLEER. CDR3 protein: CASSLTGGNQETQYF. In nucleotides, the CDR3 is TGCGCCAGCAGCCTGACAGGGGGCAATCAAGAGACCCAGTACTTC.

This clonotype has ten or more counts. This chain connects TRBV29-1 to TRBJ2-7; unclear D gene. The germline V gene has CDR1 SQVTM and CDR2 ANQGSEA. Trimming stripped 0 bases from V and 6 bases from J, with 12 bases between. The CDR3 runs to 13 residues. DNA for the CDR3: TGCAGCGTTGAAGAGGTGGACCCCGCCGAGCAGTACTTC. Protein product: CSVEEVDPAEQYF.

The CDR3 protein is CASSRGDDGTDTQYF. CDR3 nucleotide sequence: TGTGCCAGCAGCCGGGGAGACGACGGCACAGATACGCAGTATTTT. The genes are TRBV4-2 and TRBJ2-3, with a weak D call TRBD2 (5 bases). There are 15 residues in the CDR3. Germline CDR1 is LGHNA and CDR2 is YNFKEQ. Trimming removed 4 bases at V and 1 base at J, with 12 bases between.

The chain recombines TRBV6-1 with TRBJ2-7; 7 positions match TRBD1. Germline CDR1 is MNHNS and CDR2 is SASEGT. This CDR3 has 15 amino acids. After removal of 6 bases from V and 0 bases from J, the junction contained 8 bases not matched to a gene. The CDR3 nucleotides read TGTGCCAGCAGAACGATGGGACAGATCTCCTACGAGCAGTACTTC. Translating it yields CASRTMGQISYEQYF.

This clonotype occurred a few times. Here the CDR3 DNA reads TGCGCCAGCAGCTTGGAACCAGGTGGTTGGAATGAGCAGTTCTTC. Encoded protein: CASSLEPGGWNEQFF. This rearrangement joins TRBV5-1 to TRBJ2-1; D is ambiguous. Trimming shortened V by 0 bases and J by 7 bases, and 14 bases separated the two germline ends. The CDR3 runs to 15 residues. The germline V gene encodes CDR1 SGHRS and CDR2 YFSETQ. Using reference TRBV5-1 and TRBJ2-1 for the parts outside the CDR3, the full variable domain is KAGVTQTPRYLIKTRGQQVTLSCSPISGHRSVSWYQQTPGQGLQFLFEYFSETQRNKGNFPGRFSGRQFSNSRSEMNVSTLELGDSALYLCASSLEPGGWNEQFFGPGTRLTVL.

This clonotype came up a few times. The chain joins TRBV7-9 to TRBJ1-1; D is perhaps TRBD1 (5 bases). Trimming shortened V by 1 base and J by 1 base, and 10 bases separated the two germline ends. Looked up from germline, CDR1 is SEHNR and CDR2 is FQNEAQ (reference sequence). The CDR3 sequence is 15 residues long. CDR3 sequence (DNA): TGTGCCAGCAGCTTAGTTGGGGCATCGAACACTGAAGCTTTCTTT. This encodes CASSLVGASNTEAFF.

This clonotype appeared a few times. The chain couples TRBV29-1 to TRBJ2-1, with D perhaps matching TRBD1 or TRBD2 (5 bases each). Trimming took 7 bases from V and 2 from J, leaving 9 bases between them. The germline CDR1 and CDR2 sequences are SQVTM and ANQGSEA. The CDR3 extends over 12 amino acids. CDR3 nucleotide sequence: TGCAGCGGGGGGATCACCTACAATGAGCAGTTCTTC. Translated: CSGGITYNEQFF.

The chain combines TRBV7-2 with TRBJ1-6; unclear D gene. Germline values: CDR1 SGHTA, CDR2 FQGNSA. V was trimmed by 1 base and J by 16 bases, leaving 11 bases between them. This CDR3 has 12 amino acids. The CDR3 DNA follows: TGTGCCAGCAGCTTAGTCACTGGCCCTCTCCACTTT. Translated, it gives CASSLVTGPLHF. The variable domain in full, completed from reference TRBV7-2 and TRBJ1-6, reads GAGVSQSPSNKVTEKGKDVELRCDPISGHTALYWYRQSLGQGLEFLIYFQGNSAPDKSGLPSDRFSAERTGGSVSTLTIQRTQQEDSAVYLCASSLVTGPLHFGNGTRLTVT.

This clonotype came up a few times. CDR3 sequence: CAISGQASYEQYF. The CDR3 DNA reads as TGTGCCATCAGTGGACAGGCCTCCTACGAGCAGTACTTC. The chain employs TRBV10-3 and TRBJ2-7; D is possibly TRBD1 (6 bases). Trimming removed 4 bases from V and 0 bases from J, with 7 bases in between. The germline V gene has CDR1 ENHRY and CDR2 SYGVKD. This CDR3 is built from 13 residues.

The CDR3 DNA sequence: TGCAGTGCTAGAGATTCTAAACTAGCGGAGAGGACAGATACGCAGTATTTT. Protein sequence: CSARDSKLAERTDTQYF. The chain is built from TRBV20-1 and TRBJ2-3; 8 bases are a match to TRBD2. CDR1 and CDR2 from the germline V gene are DFQATT and SNEGSKA (reference sequence). V lost 0 bases, J lost 3 bases, and 11 bases stayed unmatched. The CDR3 is 17 residues long.

This clonotype was counted many times. V usage is TRBV5-6 and J usage is TRBJ1-2; D not resolved. The CDR3 spans 14 residues. Germline loops: CDR1 SGHDT, CDR2 YYEEEE. V gave up 5 bases and J gave up 3 bases, with 14 bases separating them. Here the CDR3 DNA reads TGTGCCAGCAGGGGAGGGAGCGTCGACTATGGCTACACCTTC. Its translation is CASRGGSVDYGYTF.